Following are 21 T cell receptor beta chains from one sample sequenced in a study of blood T cell repertoires in COVID-19. Profiled with immunoSEQ multiplex PCR; TCRdb holds only in-frame clones, not every one. The sample comprises about 33,000 clones, approximately 80% of which are singletons, and around 15% rests with the top ten. Input material: peripheral blood. The receptors were sampled from a man aged 65-85 years with acute or convalescent COVID-19.

The chain employs TRBV6-5 and TRBJ1-2; D possibly corresponds to TRBD1 (5 bases). In germline, CDR1 is MNHEY, CDR2 SVGAGI. Trimming removed 2 bases from V and 6 bases from J, with 16 bases in between. The CDR3 loop spans 15 amino acids. The CDR3 spells CASSYGPTGENGYTF. The CDR3 DNA sequence: TGTGCCAGCAGTTACGGACCGACGGGGGAGAATGGCTACACCTTC.

This clone was observed a handful of times. This chain joins TRBV5-1 and TRBJ1-4; 10 bases match TRBD1. V dropped 4 bases and J dropped 5; count of bases not matched to a gene: 2. CDR3 length: 14 residues. Per germline, CDR1 SGHRS and CDR2 YFSETQ. CDR3 loop: CASSKDRGNEKLFF. The CDR3 DNA follows: TGCGCCAGCAGCAAGGACAGGGGGAATGAAAAACTGTTTTTT. Based on the CDR3 plus reference TRBV5-1 and TRBJ1-4, the full variable domain is KAGVTQTPRYLIKTRGQQVTLSCSPISGHRSVSWYQQTPGQGLQFLFEYFSETQRNKGNFPGRFSGRQFSNSRSEMNVSTLELGDSALYLCASSKDRGNEKLFFGSGTQLSVL.

The chain combines TRBV4-3 with TRBJ1-1; unclear D gene. The germline gives CDR1 LGHNA, CDR2 YSLEER. The CDR3 consists of 13 residues. Deletions cut 2 bases from V and 0 bases from J, with 4 bases between. The CDR3 nucleotides read TGCGCCAGCAGCCAAAGCCTGAACACTGAAGCTTTCTTT. Translation gives CASSQSLNTEAFF.

The V call is TRBV10-2, the J call TRBJ2-7, with D possibly matching TRBD1 (6 bases). V was trimmed by 3 bases and J by 9 bases, leaving 9 bases between them. Germline-derived CDR1 and CDR2 are WSHSY and SAAADI. The CDR3 is 11 amino acids. This chain's CDR3 is CASSDGGGQYF. Written as DNA, the CDR3 is TGCGCCAGCAGTGATGGGGGCGGGCAGTACTTC.

CDR3: CASSPPRQRVTEAFF. The CDR3 bases are TGTGCCAGTAGTCCCCCCCGGCAGAGGGTCACTGAAGCTTTCTTT. This chain joins TRBV19 and TRBJ1-1; D remains ambiguous. Trimming removed 5 bases from V and 4 bases from J, with 17 bases in between. CDR3 length equals 15 residues. CDR1 and CDR2 from the germline V gene are LNHDA and SQIVND (reference sequence). The full variable domain, rest sourced from reference TRBV19 and TRBJ1-1, is DGGITQSPKYLFRKEGQNVTLSCEQNLNHDAMYWYRQDPGQGLRLIYYSQIVNDFQKGDIAEGYSVSREKKESFPLTVTSAQKNPTAFYLCASSPPRQRVTEAFFGQGTRLTVV.

The chain combines TRBV7-2 with TRBJ1-1; the D is unclear. CDR3 length equals 14 residues. V shed 7 bases and J shed 1 base, with 13 bases lying between them. CDR1 SGHTA and CDR2 FQGNSA come from the germline V gene. The CDR3 DNA is TGTGCCAGCACCCTAGGGAGACCGAACACTGAAGCTTTCTTT. As protein: CASTLGRPNTEAFF.

The chain employs TRBV19 and TRBJ1-1; TRBD1 might be the D (5 bases). The CDR3 loop spans 15 amino acids. Germline CDR1 LNHDA, CDR2 SQIVND (reference sequence). The V gene lost 3 bases and the J gene lost 2 bases, with 13 bases spanning the gap. Here the CDR3 reads CASSIPNRLNTEAFF. Written as DNA, the CDR3 is TGTGCCAGTAGTATTCCAAACAGGCTCAACACTGAAGCTTTCTTT.

This sequence joins TRBV28 and TRBJ2-7, with 12 nucleotides matching TRBD1. This CDR3 is built from 15 residues. CDR1 is MDHEN, CDR2 SYDVKM, per germline. V shed 4 bases and J 6 bases; nucleotides not matched to a gene: 7. In nucleotides, the CDR3 is TGTGCCAGCAGTTACTCGGGGACAGGGGGCGGCGAGCAGTACTTC. Encoded protein: CASSYSGTGGGEQYF.

The chain is built from TRBV19 and TRBJ2-1; 7 bases are a match to TRBD1. The trim removed 4 bases at V and 6 bases at J, leaving 9 bases unmatched. Germline loops: CDR1 LNHDA, CDR2 SQIVND (reference sequence). CDR3 length: 15 residues. The CDR3 DNA is TGTGCCAGTAGTAAAAACACCGGGACAGTCAATGAGCAGTTCTTC. As protein: CASSKNTGTVNEQFF.

The V gene is TRBV18, the J gene TRBJ2-1; a possible D gene is TRBD2 (6 bases). Germline assignment: CDR1 KGHSH and CDR2 LQKENI. The CDR3 length is 15 residues. Trimming removed 3 bases at V and 3 bases at J, with 12 bases between. The CDR3 region has the DNA TGTGCCAGCTCACCCCGGACTACTAACTACAATGAGCAGTTCTTC. Encoded protein: CASSPRTTNYNEQFF.

The chain carries TRBV28 and TRBJ2-4, with 8 bases identical to TRBD2. The trim removed 2 bases at V and 0 bases at J, leaving 18 bases unmatched. Germline V gene data show CDR1 as MDHEN and CDR2 as SYDVKM. The CDR3 length is 21 residues. The CDR3 is CASSLGLRGGLRGLAKNIQYF. The CDR3, as DNA: TGTGCCAGCAGTTTAGGCCTCCGGGGGGGGTTACGAGGACTAGCCAAAAACATTCAGTACTTC.

The chain recombines TRBV7-9 with TRBJ2-5, with 7 positions matching TRBD2. V shed 4 bases, J shed 5 bases, and the junction held 13 bases outside the gene matches. This CDR3 is 16 amino acids long. The germline CDR1 and CDR2 sequences are SEHNR and FQNEAQ (reference sequence). CDR3 residues: CASSSKLARAWETQYF. CDR3 nucleotides: TGTGCCAGCAGCTCGAAACTAGCGAGGGCTTGGGAGACCCAGTACTTC.

This chain connects TRBV28 to TRBJ2-7; TRBD1 might be the D (6 bases). Per germline, CDR1 MDHEN and CDR2 SYDVKM. V shed 2 bases and J shed 3 bases, with 11 bases lying between them. This CDR3 spans 14 amino acids. The DNA of the CDR3 is TGTGCCAGCAGTTTAGGTGGACAGAACTACGAGCAGTACTTC. Protein product: CASSLGGQNYEQYF.

The chain uses TRBV3-1 (or the pseudogene TRBV3-2) and TRBJ2-2; TRBD1 might be the D (6 bases). Germline values: CDR1 LGHDT, CDR2 YNNKEL (reference sequence). This CDR3 is built from 15 residues. Trimming took 2 bases from V and 5 from J, leaving 12 bases between them. Here the CDR3 DNA reads TGTGCCAGCAGCCAAAGCAGGGGCAGAACCGGGGAGCTGTTTTTT. It is translated as CASSQSRGRTGELFF.

This chain joins TRBV19 and TRBJ2-2, with 11 bases aligning to TRBD1. Trimming at V came to 10 bases and at J to 6 bases, leaving 19 bases not matched to a gene. Germline V lookup: CDR1 LNHDA, CDR2 SQIVND (reference sequence). The CDR3 length is 18 residues. DNA for the CDR3: TGTGCCACCGTTAAAGGGACAGGGGGGTACATCATCTCCGGGGAGCTGTTTTTT. It is translated as CATVKGTGGYIISGELFF.

This clone was seen more than once but under ten times. The rearrangement uses TRBV4-1 and TRBJ1-2; D might be TRBD1 (5 bases). This CDR3 comprises 17 residues. V was cut by 1 base and J by 1 base, with 16 bases left in between. Germline lookup yields CDR1 MGHRA and CDR2 YSYEKL. DNA for the CDR3: TGCGCCAGCAGCCAAGTCACCCAGGGAAAACGTAACTATGGCTACACCTTC. Translation: CASSQVTQGKRNYGYTF.

This clone appeared once. This chain connects TRBV5-1 to TRBJ1-6, with 9 nucleotides matching TRBD1. From germline, CDR1 is SGHRS and CDR2 YFSETQ. The CDR3 contains 16 residues. Trimming cost V 0 bases and J 7 bases; bases outside gene matches: 5. This CDR3 is CASSLEGQGRNSPLHF. CDR3 in DNA: TGCGCCAGCAGCTTGGAGGGACAGGGACGGAATTCACCCCTCCACTTT.

The chain employs TRBV10-3 and TRBJ1-1; 7 bases map to TRBD1. Germline assignment: CDR1 ENHRY and CDR2 SYGVKD. The trim removed 3 bases at V and 4 bases at J, leaving 2 bases unmatched. The CDR3 contains 13 residues. The CDR3 region is CAISDSGGTEAFF. CDR3 DNA: TGTGCCATCAGTGACTCAGGGGGCACTGAAGCTTTCTTT.

The rearrangement links TRBV19 to TRBJ2-1; TRBD1 matches at 10 bases. In germline, CDR1 is LNHDA, CDR2 SQIVND (reference sequence). The CDR3 is 16 residues long. J gave up 4 bases and V 4 bases, and 7 bases lay outside the gene matches. The DNA for the CDR3 is TGTGCCAGTAGTAGAAGACAGGGGGCATCTTACAATGAGCAGTTCTTC. This encodes CASSRRQGASYNEQFF.

In its sample, this clone was seen a few times. This chain joins TRBV12-3 or TRBV12-4 and TRBJ1-2, with TRBD1 identical over 11 bases. This CDR3 has 13 residues. The V and J ends lost 6 bases and 6 bases, in that order; junction bases with no gene match: 3. This CDR3 is CASRGQGDDGYTF. Here the CDR3 DNA reads TGTGCCAGCAGGGGACAGGGGGACGATGGCTACACCTTC.

This clone has more than one count but fewer than ten. CDR3 sequence (DNA): TGCAGCGGTATACTGAACTACGAGCAGTACTTC. Residues: CSGILNYEQYF. The genes are TRBV29-1 and TRBJ2-7, with no clear D. Looked up from germline, CDR1 is SQVTM and CDR2 is ANQGSEA. Trimming removed 7 bases from V and 3 bases from J, with 10 bases in between. The CDR3 extends over 11 amino acids.